Shown below are 12 T cell receptor beta chains from a single sample sequenced in a study of cytomegalovirus exposure and HLA in healthy donors. The PCR had 60 Vbeta and 13 Jbeta primers. Sequencing was performed with immunoSEQ multiplex PCR; in TCRdb, only in-frame clones are kept and a portion is missing. There are 150,000 to 200,000 clones in the sample; less than 90% occur only once, and 1.6% lies in the top ten. The sequencing sample was made of PBMCs. The origin of the receptors is a man between 45 and 60 years old in good health and CMV-seronegative.

This clone was seen a few times. V gene TRBV12-5 combines with J gene TRBJ1-1, with D possibly being TRBD1 (6 bases). Per germline, CDR1 LGHNT and CDR2 FRNRAP. V lost 5 bases and J 4 bases, leaving 20 bases between the germline ends. The CDR3 length is 16 residues. The DNA of the CDR3 is TGTGCTAGTGGTGTGCGGGGGGGCTGGCGATTCACTGAAGCTTTCTTT. Translated: CASGVRGGWRFTEAFF.

V and J are TRBV5-1 and TRBJ1-1; D is uncertain. This CDR3 is 15 amino acids long. From germline, CDR1 is SGHRS and CDR2 YFSETQ. Trimming cost V 4 bases and J 1 base, with 14 bases left between them. The CDR3 sequence: CASSRPEAGNTEAFF. The CDR3 region has the DNA TGCGCCAGCAGCCGTCCCGAGGCCGGGAACACTGAAGCTTTCTTT.

The chain recombines TRBV6-1 with TRBJ1-2, with 8 positions matching TRBD1. V shed 3 bases, J shed 2 bases, and the junction held 2 bases outside the gene matches. CDR1 and CDR2 (germline): MNHNS, SASEGT. CDR3 length equals 14 residues. The CDR3 is CASSDGQGNYGYTF. The CDR3 nucleotides are TGTGCCAGCAGTGACGGACAGGGAAACTATGGCTACACCTTC.

The chain couples TRBV6-5 to TRBJ2-7, with TRBD1 as a possible D gene (6 bases). V lost 5 bases and J 0 bases, leaving 14 bases between the germline ends. Germline assignment: CDR1 MNHEY and CDR2 SVGAGI. The CDR3 extends over 15 amino acids. CDR3 coding DNA: TGTGCCAGCAGTAATTCAGGGGTCCTCTCCTACGAGCAGTACTTC. This codes for CASSNSGVLSYEQYF.

A few counts support this clone. The chain recombines TRBV2 with TRBJ2-7; D is possibly TRBD2 (5 bases). Germline CDR1 SNHLY, CDR2 FYNNEI. The CDR3 extends over 12 amino acids. V lost 6 bases and J lost 6, with 12 bases in between. CDR3 nucleotides: TGTGCCAGCAGCACTAGTTCCGGCGAGCAGTACTTC. Encoded protein: CASSTSSGEQYF.

The V gene is TRBV6-5, the J gene TRBJ1-1; D is uncertain. This CDR3 region has 14 residues. The V gene's germline CDR1 is MNHEY and CDR2 SVGAGI. V lost 5 bases to trimming and J lost 1 base, with 11 bases between them. The CDR3 is CASSQATQNTEAFF. CDR3 coding DNA: TGTGCCAGCAGTCAGGCCACCCAGAACACTGAAGCTTTCTTT.

This sequence joins TRBV7-9 and TRBJ2-2, with 7 bases aligning to TRBD1. The germline CDR1 and CDR2 sequences are SEHNR and FQNEAQ (reference sequence). The length of the CDR3 is 15 residues. V was pared by 5 bases and J by 5 bases, with 8 bases of the junction left unmatched. The CDR3 nucleotides are TGTGCCAGCAGCCAACCCAAGACAGGGACCGGGGAGCTGTTTTTT. Translating gives CASSQPKTGTGELFF.

The chain combines TRBV7-2 with TRBJ2-5, with D perhaps TRBD2 (7 bases). The CDR3 has 15 residues. Trimming took off 1 base at V and 5 bases at J, with 14 bases between the two ends. Germline CDR1 is SGHTA and CDR2 is FQGNSA. This CDR3 is CASSLGSGGRETQYF. The CDR3 DNA reads as TGTGCCAGCAGCTTAGGGTCGGGGGGCCGCGAGACCCAGTACTTC.

V is TRBV7-8 and J is TRBJ2-7, with 10 nucleotides matching TRBD2. The CDR3 covers 14 residues. From germline, CDR1 is SGHVS and CDR2 FQNEAQ. V lost 1 base and J lost 7; bases outside the gene matches: 4. CDR3 in amino acids: CASSLGLAGVEQYF. The CDR3 nucleotides are TGTGCCAGCAGCTTAGGCCTAGCGGGGGTAGAGCAGTACTTC.

The chain couples TRBV6-5 to TRBJ2-7, with 9 bases aligning to TRBD1. The V gene end was trimmed by 6 bases and the J gene end by 2 bases; junction bases not matched to a gene: 5. The CDR3 loop spans 14 amino acids. The V gene's germline CDR1 is MNHEY and CDR2 SVGAGI. The CDR3 bases are TGTGCCAGCAGGCCGGACAGGGGTACCTACGAGCAGTACTTC. This translates into CASRPDRGTYEQYF.

This chain joins TRBV18 and TRBJ2-1, with TRBD2 matching 10 bases. Germline loops: CDR1 KGHSH, CDR2 LQKENI. Trimming removed 6 bases from V and 9 bases from J; junction bases left unmatched: 14. The length of the CDR3 is 16 residues. In DNA, the CDR3 is TGTGCCAGCTCCCTTTACGGGAGCGGGGGGGCTGGTGAGCAGTTCTTC. Translation gives CASSLYGSGGAGEQFF.

The J gene is TRBJ1-2, the V gene TRBV6-5, with a tentative D call TRBD1 (6 bases). The CDR3 covers 16 residues. Trimming took off 0 bases at V and 7 bases at J, with 18 bases between the two ends. The germline V gene has CDR1 MNHEY and CDR2 SVGAGI. The CDR3 is CASSYSGGGVSFGYTF. For the CDR3, the DNA is TGTGCCAGCAGTTACTCGGGCGGGGGCGTCTCATTTGGCTACACCTTC.